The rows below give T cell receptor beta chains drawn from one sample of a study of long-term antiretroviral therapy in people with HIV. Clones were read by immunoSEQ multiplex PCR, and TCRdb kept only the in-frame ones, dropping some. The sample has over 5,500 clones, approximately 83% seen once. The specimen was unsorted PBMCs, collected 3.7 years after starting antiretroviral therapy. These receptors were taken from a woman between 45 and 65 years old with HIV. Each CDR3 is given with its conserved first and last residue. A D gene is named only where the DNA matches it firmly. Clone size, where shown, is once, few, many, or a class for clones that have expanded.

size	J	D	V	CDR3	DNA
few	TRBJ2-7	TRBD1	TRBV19	CATQGTGAYEQYF	TGTGCCACCCAGGGGACAGGGGCCTACGAGCAGTACTTC
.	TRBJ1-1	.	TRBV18	CASSPYSGDEAFF	TGTGCCAGCTCACCCTATTCAGGGGATGAAGCTTTCTTT
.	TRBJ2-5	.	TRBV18	CASSRNGDREETQYF	TGTGCCAGCTCACGGAACGGGGACCGTGAAGAGACCCAGTACTTC
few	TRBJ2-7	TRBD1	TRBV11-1	CASSFRQGRIHEQYF	TGTGCCAGCAGCTTTCGACAGGGACGCATACACGAGCAGTACTTC
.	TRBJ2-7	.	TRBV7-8	CASSLVGGGRDYEQYF	TGTGCCAGCAGCTTAGTCGGGGGCGGAAGAGACTACGAGCAGTACTTC
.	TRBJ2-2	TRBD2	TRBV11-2	CASSPTSGSVGELFF	TGTGCCAGCAGCCCAACTAGCGGGAGTGTCGGGGAGCTGTTTTTT
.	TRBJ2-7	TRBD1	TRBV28	CASCYRDRRFYEQYF	TGTGCCAGCTGCTATCGGGACAGACGATTCTACGAGCAGTACTTC
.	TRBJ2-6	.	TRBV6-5	CASSYLRNSGANVLTF	TGTGCCAGCAGTTACCTCCGGAACTCTGGGGCCAACGTCCTGACTTTC
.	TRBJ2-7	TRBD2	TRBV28	CASSEQAGGSSYEQYF	TGTGCCAGCAGTGAGCAAGCGGGAGGGAGCTCCTACGAGCAGTACTTC
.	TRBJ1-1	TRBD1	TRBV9	CASSVGGGGIEAFF	TGTGCCAGCAGCGTAGGGGGAGGGGGCATTGAAGCTTTCTTT
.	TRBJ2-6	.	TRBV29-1	CSVEEDGTAGANVLTF	TGCAGCGTTGAAGAAGATGGCACGGCTGGGGCCAACGTCCTGACTTTC